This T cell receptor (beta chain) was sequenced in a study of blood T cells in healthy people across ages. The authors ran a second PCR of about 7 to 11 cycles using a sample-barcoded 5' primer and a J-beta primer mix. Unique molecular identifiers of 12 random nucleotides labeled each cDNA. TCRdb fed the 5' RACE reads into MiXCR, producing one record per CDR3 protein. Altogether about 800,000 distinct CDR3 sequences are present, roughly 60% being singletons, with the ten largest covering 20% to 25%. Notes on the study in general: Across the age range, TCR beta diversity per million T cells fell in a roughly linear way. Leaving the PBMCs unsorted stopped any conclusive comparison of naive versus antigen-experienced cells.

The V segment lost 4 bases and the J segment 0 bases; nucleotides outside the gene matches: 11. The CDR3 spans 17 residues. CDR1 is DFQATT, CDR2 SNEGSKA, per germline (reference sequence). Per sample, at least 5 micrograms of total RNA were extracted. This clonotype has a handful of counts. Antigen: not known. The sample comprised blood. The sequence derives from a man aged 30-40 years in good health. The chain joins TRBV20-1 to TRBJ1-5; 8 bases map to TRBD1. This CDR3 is CSAKGQVPLYSNQPQHF. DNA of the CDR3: TGCAGTGCTAAGGGACAGGTTCCTCTTTATAGCAATCAGCCCCAGCATTTT.